The present T cell receptor (beta chain) was sequenced within a study of cytomegalovirus exposure and HLA in healthy donors. Across the study: Earlier work reported roughly 120 million unique TCR beta sequences from 150 million to 200 million T cells. Points from the study as a whole: Follow-up analysis seemed to connect common viral pathogens with several of the most significant clusters identified. Upon later analysis, TCR association rates were observed to vary by HLA locus, being highest for DRB1 and lowest for HLA-C.

It was with 60 Vbeta and 13 Jbeta primers that the PCR ran. Sequencing used immunoSEQ multiplex PCR; TCRdb keeps in-frame clones, though not all of them. The repertoire holds approximately 240,000 clones, with roughly 90% as singletons. Details on this clone: Its antigen is not identified.

The donors were healthy bone marrow donors. V dropped 5 bases and J dropped 2 bases, with 7 bases sitting between them. This CDR3 comprises 12 residues. CDR1 ENHRY and CDR2 SYGVKD come from the germline V gene. The source material was PBMCs. This sequence joins TRBV10-3 and TRBJ2-7, with D uncertain. The receptor was isolated from a woman aged 18-29 years in good health and CMV-seronegative. This CDR3 reads CAISSVTYEQYF. The CDR3 nucleotides read TGTGCCATCAGTAGCGTCACCTACGAGCAGTACTTC.